Each of the 4 T cell receptor beta chains below was sequenced from the same sample in a study of regulatory T cells in long-lasting Graves disease. Investigators prepared the TCR beta libraries by applying iRepertoire HTBI primers and Arm-PCR of CDR3 regions. TCRdb re-called the multiplex PCR reads with MiXCR, one entry per CDR3 protein. The sample yields 530,000 or so distinct CDR3 sequences, around 15% seen once. Described time point: newly diagnosed GD, antithyroid drugs for less than 3 months. Generation of the TCR library employed RNA extracted from PBMCs. These same data were also listed under a study on T cells in Graves' hyperthyroidism and ophthalmopathy.

The sequencing used peripheral blood mononuclear cells (PBMCs), collected at new diagnosis, from a patient treated with antithyroid drugs. The receptors stem from a man in his late teens or twenties with Graves disease.

In nucleotides, the CDR3 is TGTGCCAGCAGCGTAGATGGAACCGGGGAGCTGTTTTTT. This sequence encodes CASSVDGTGELFF. The chain joins TRBV9 to TRBJ2-2; D uncertain. Trimming took off 0 bases at V and 5 bases at J, with 5 bases between the two ends. This CDR3 has 13 residues. Germline assignment: CDR1 SGDLS and CDR2 YYNGEE.

This clonotype was recorded many times. The rearrangement uses TRBV5-1 and TRBJ2-1; the match to TRBD2 covers 9 bases. Per the germline V gene, CDR1 is SGHRS and CDR2 is YFSETQ. V trimming: 7 bases; J trimming: 6 bases; junction bases outside the gene matches: 8. This CDR3 has 14 residues. The DNA for the CDR3 is TGCGCCAGCTACACCGGGACTAGCCTCAATGAGCAGTTCTTC. Residues: CASYTGTSLNEQFF.

V usage is TRBV25-1 and J usage is TRBJ2-7; D is unresolved. CDR3 length: 12 residues. Looked up from germline, CDR1 is MGHDK and CDR2 is SYGVNS. Between the trimmed V and J ends, which lost 3 bases and 5 bases, there was a span of 8 bases. CDR3 nucleotides: TGTGCCAGCAGTGATTATTCCCACGAGCAGTACTTC. Its protein is CASSDYSHEQYF.

The chain links TRBV12-3 or TRBV12-4 to TRBJ2-2; D remains ambiguous. The germline V and J ends were trimmed by 6 bases and 6 bases, with 8 bases remaining between them. The CDR3 length is 12 residues. DNA for the CDR3: TGTGCCAGCAGAATGGCGGCCGGGGAGCTGTTTTTT. Protein: CASRMAAGELFF.